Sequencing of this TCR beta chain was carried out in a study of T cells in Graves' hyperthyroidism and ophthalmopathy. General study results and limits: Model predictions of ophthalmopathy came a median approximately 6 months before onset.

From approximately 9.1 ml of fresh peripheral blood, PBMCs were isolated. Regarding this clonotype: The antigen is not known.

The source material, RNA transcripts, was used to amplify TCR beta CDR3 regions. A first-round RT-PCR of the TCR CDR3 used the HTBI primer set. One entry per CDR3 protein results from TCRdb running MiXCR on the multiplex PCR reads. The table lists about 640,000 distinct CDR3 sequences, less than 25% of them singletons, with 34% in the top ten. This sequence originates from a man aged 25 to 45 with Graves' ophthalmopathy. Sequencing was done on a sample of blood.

The CDR3 coding sequence is TGTGCCAGCTTCGCGGGGGCGGGGAACGAAGCTTTCTTT. Translated, it gives CASFAGAGNEAFF. The chain recombines TRBV27 with TRBJ1-1, with TRBD1 as a possible D gene (6 bases). CDR3 length: 13 residues. Deletions cut 8 bases from V and 8 bases from J, with 18 bases between. The V gene's germline CDR1 is MNHEY and CDR2 SMNVEV (reference sequence).